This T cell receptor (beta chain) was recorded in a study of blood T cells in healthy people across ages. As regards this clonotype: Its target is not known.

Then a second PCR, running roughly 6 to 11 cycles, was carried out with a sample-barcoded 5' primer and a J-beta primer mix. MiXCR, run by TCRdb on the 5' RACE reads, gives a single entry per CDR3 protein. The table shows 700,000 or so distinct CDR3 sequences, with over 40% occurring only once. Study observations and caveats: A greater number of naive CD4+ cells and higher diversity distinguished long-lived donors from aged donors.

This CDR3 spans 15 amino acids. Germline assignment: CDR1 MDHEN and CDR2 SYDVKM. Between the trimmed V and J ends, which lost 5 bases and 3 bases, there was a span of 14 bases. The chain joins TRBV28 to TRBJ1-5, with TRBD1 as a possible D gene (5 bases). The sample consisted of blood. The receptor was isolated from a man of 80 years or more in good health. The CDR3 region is CASSTPGVSNQPQHF. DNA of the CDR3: TGTGCCAGCAGTACCCCGGGGGTTTCCAATCAGCCCCAGCATTTT.